The clone carrying this TCR beta chain has at least ten counts. The target antigen is unknown. These data originate in a study of CD8 T cells in ankylosing spondylitis. General study points: Disease-linked clones were reportedly significantly enriched in matched ankylosing spondylitis synovial fluid. Before this, some motif variants had been reported in reactive arthritis synovial fluid and blood. Made up of fewer than ten highly homologous variants, a TCR beta motif appeared characteristic of ankylosing spondylitis blood.

Making the TCR beta libraries involved quantitative 5'-RACE with molecular barcodes. TCRdb ran MiXCR on the 5' RACE reads and lists one entry per CDR3 protein. In the table there are a few hundred thousand distinct CDR3 sequences, about 10% of which are singletons. The germline V gene has CDR1 SGHRS and CDR2 YFSETQ. There are 12 residues in the CDR3. V was shortened by 4 bases and J by 6 bases, with 11 bases between the two germline ends. Sequences were obtained from blood, either unsorted or a sorted T cell fraction (not recorded which). This clonotype was sampled from a male donor with ankylosing spondylitis or in good health (not recorded which). The chain couples TRBV5-1 to TRBJ2-7; tentative D call: TRBD1 (5 bases). In DNA, the CDR3 is TGCGCCAGCAGCACGCAGGGTACCGAGCAGTACTTC. Translated: CASSTQGTEQYF. The variable domain in full, completed from reference TRBV5-1 and TRBJ2-7, reads KAGVTQTPRYLIKTRGQQVTLSCSPISGHRSVSWYQQTPGQGLQFLFEYFSETQRNKGNFPGRFSGRQFSNSRSEMNVSTLELGDSALYLCASSTQGTEQYFGPGTRLTVT.